This entry is about one T cell receptor (beta chain). Antigen specificity is unknown. A junction boundary mismatches the germline segment, possibly from a read error. The template, approximately 500 ng total RNA, yielded TCR beta cDNA made with a constant-region primer. Sequencing libraries for TCR beta derived from three nested multiplex PCR rounds that used slightly modified ARM-PCR. Investigators reported that the first two PCR rounds, at 10 cycles each, used TRBV1-TRBV30 forward primers with a C-beta reverse primer. One entry per CDR3 protein results from TCRdb running MiXCR on the multiplex PCR reads. This table holds about 74,000 distinct CDR3 sequences, about 70% found once. This record comes from a study of tumor-infiltrating lymphocytes in primary liver carcinoma. Study background: Each sample had roughly 3.5 to 7.5 million productive TCRbeta reads regardless of tissue type. General study points: Overlap in tumor-adjacent and tumor-blood pairs fell below that of tumor region pairs.

Co-extracted RNA and DNA came from 20-30 mg of unsorted bulk tissue. This CDR3 region has 13 residues. Per germline, CDR1 MNHEY and CDR2 SVGAGI. Sequenced material: liver tumor tissue from sampling region 4. Subset indicated: tumor region T4, right-lateral pole. The rearrangement joins TRBV6-5 to TRBJ2-1; D may correspond to TRBD1 or TRBD2 (5 bases each). The TCR comes from a middle-aged man with primary liver carcinoma and hepatitis B virus infection. The CDR3 here is CASSIRGVNEQLF. The CDR3 coding sequence is TGTGCCAGCAGTATCCGGGGCGTCAATGAGCAGCTCTTC.